The 8 T cell receptor beta chains reported below all come from one sample, sequenced in a study of T-cell reconstitution after alpha-beta-depleted transplantation in children (TCRdb year 2016). Libraries were built with PCR. This sample was sequenced with an Illumina HiSeq 2500. TCR library preparation used molecular barcoding, with unique molecular identifiers applied to normalize quantification of the TCRbeta repertoire. TCRdb passed the public sequencing reads through fastp at Q25 and MiXCR, retaining productive beta sequences. When rows share a CDR3 protein, they turn into one entry using the most common DNA and genes. A total of hundreds of thousands of distinct CDR3 sequences appear in this sample, 20% to 30% of them only once. Of the sample, 2.6% is held by the ten largest clones. This specimen's treatment or condition label, per the study, means: allogeneic hematopoietic cell transplantation with graft depleted of TCRalphabeta T cells and CD19 B cells.

The specimen comprised PBMCs, sampled before TCRalphabeta/CD19-depleted stem cell transplant. The receptor source for this set is a girl aged 2 to 10 with Fanconi anemia, due to receive a stem cell transplant.

This clonotype has ten or more counts. The genes are TRBV12-3 or TRBV12-4 and TRBJ2-5; 10 nucleotides align to TRBD2. This CDR3 spans 16 amino acids. Trimming at V came to 5 bases and at J to 1 base, leaving 7 bases not matched to a gene. This CDR3 reads CASSPVAGGLQETQYF. DNA of the CDR3: TGTGCCAGCAGTCCCGTAGCGGGAGGCCTCCAAGAGACCCAGTACTTC.

The table lists this clonotype with a few counts. The chain employs TRBV4-2 and TRBJ2-2; D is undetermined. The length of the CDR3 is 13 residues. V was trimmed by 7 bases and J by 8 bases, leaving 14 bases between them. Germline V CDR1 and CDR2: LGHNA, YNFKEQ. The CDR3 here is CASNLYSEGELFF. The CDR3, as DNA: TGTGCCAGCAACTTGTATAGTGAAGGGGAGCTGTTTTTT.

The CDR3 loop reads CASSKEVKGGEQFF. The CDR3 DNA reads as TGTGCCAGCAGCAAAGAGGTCAAGGGCGGAGAGCAGTTCTTC. This rearrangement joins TRBV21-1 to TRBJ2-1; TRBD1 is the table's D call, not checked against the DNA. TRBV21-1 is assigned pseudogene status. The CDR3 spans 14 residues.

The chain recombines TRBV20-1 with TRBJ2-7, with D maybe TRBD2 (5 bases). This CDR3 comprises 17 residues. Germline CDR1 is DFQATT and CDR2 is SNEGSKA (reference sequence). Trimming stripped 4 bases from V and 6 bases from J, with 28 bases between. CDR3 loop: CSATLALGLPGVGEQYF. CDR3 DNA sequence: TGCAGTGCTACCCTGGCCCTCGGGCTTCCCGGGGTGGGCGAGCAGTACTTC.

The table lists this clonotype with a few counts. The CDR3 coding sequence is TGCAGCGTCCCAATACCGGGGCGAGGCGGCTACACCTTC. Amino acid sequence: CSVPIPGRGGYTF. J is TRBJ1-2 and V is TRBV29-1; D perhaps matches TRBD1 (5 bases). Germline CDR1 is SQVTM and CDR2 is ANQGSEA. V lost 6 bases to trimming and J lost 8 bases, with 19 bases between them. This CDR3 comprises 13 residues.

This clonotype has a count of ten or more. The chain carries TRBV27 and TRBJ2-1; 8 positions match TRBD1. Germline V gene data show CDR1 as MNHEY and CDR2 as SMNVEV (reference sequence). V was clipped by 1 base and J by 1 base; unmatched bases: 3. The CDR3 is 16 residues long. The CDR3 loop reads CASSLFRTGSYNEQFF. The CDR3 DNA reads as TGTGCCAGCAGTTTATTTAGGACAGGGTCCTACAATGAGCAGTTCTTC.

The rearrangement joins TRBV20-1 to TRBJ2-7; D may be TRBD1 or TRBD2 (5 bases each). V was cut by 6 bases and J by 7 bases, with 16 bases left in between. The CDR3 is made up of 12 amino acids. Germline V gene lookup returns CDR1 DFQATT and CDR2 SNEGSKA (reference sequence). In DNA form, the CDR3 reads TGCAGTGCGACATGGGACGAACGGGAGCAGTACTTC. It yields the protein CSATWDEREQYF.

Ten or more counts support this clonotype. DNA for the CDR3: TGTGCCAGCAGCTTGTTGTTTTTGCTAGCGGGAGAGAGGGCGGGAGAGACCCAGTACTTC. It codes for CASSLLFLLAGERAGETQYF. The chain joins TRBV5-4 to TRBJ2-5, with 10 nucleotides matching TRBD2. Germline CDR1 reads SGHNT; CDR2 reads YYREEE (reference sequence). Trimming cost V 1 base and J 4 bases; bases outside gene matches: 19. CDR3 length equals 20 residues.